This TCR beta chain was found in a study of blood T cell repertoires in COVID-19. Study-level information: The samples span acute and convalescent COVID-19 from the United States, Italy and Spain. T cells, B-cell-depleted T cells, or PBMCs supplied cDNA or gDNA.

Seattle's enrolled individuals joined amid active infection and were then monitored longitudinally. In the source study's methods: How many nucleated cells were present was estimated from reference gene primer amplification. The protocol was immunoSEQ multiplex PCR, while the TCRdb copy is restricted to in-frame clones and leaves out a portion. V and J calls and clone size are given by that table; D and trimming were obtained from the DNA. The sample has over 250,000 clones; more than 80% are singletons. This CDR3 has 13 residues. V dropped 3 bases and J dropped 3 bases, with 9 bases sitting between them.

Specimen: peripheral blood. The chain joins TRBV12-3 or TRBV12-4 to TRBJ2-7; no clear D gene. The origin of this receptor is a woman in her 50s with COVID-19, enrolled during active disease. The CDR3 bases are TGTGCCAGCAGTTTGTACAGATACTACGAGCAGTACTTC. As protein: CASSLYRYYEQYF.